Reported below is one T cell receptor beta chain. The record originates from a study of T cell responses to AZD1222 COVID-19 vaccine. The germline V gene has CDR1 SEHNR and CDR2 FQNEAQ (reference sequence). The CDR3 sequence is 16 residues long. Trimming cost V 1 base and J 0 bases; bases outside gene matches: 2. Using immunoSEQ multiplex PCR, the repertoire was profiled, and TCRdb retains in-frame clones only, with some absent. This sample has tens of thousands of clones; 60% to 85% occur once, and the top ten carry 40% to 55%. The J gene is TRBJ2-2, the V gene TRBV7-9; TRBD2 agrees at 7 bases. The sample here was peripheral blood, taken 28 days after the second AZD1222 dose. The TCR originated in an adult who received the AZD1222 COVID-19 vaccine. The CDR3 DNA follows: TGTGCCAGCAGCTTAGTAGCGGGCACGAACACCGGGGAGCTGTTTTTT. As protein: CASSLVAGTNTGELFF.